This T cell receptor (beta chain) originates from a study of blood T cell repertoires in COVID-19. Study-level information: Nucleic acid was either cDNA or gDNA, and it came from T cells, B-cell-depleted T cells, or PBMCs.

The germline V and J ends were trimmed by 1 base and 5 bases, with 12 bases remaining between them. CDR3 length: 14 amino acids. Looked up from germline, CDR1 is LGHNA and CDR2 is YNFKEQ. Sequenced by immunoSEQ multiplex PCR; TCRdb stores in-frame clones only, minus some. The data show about 44,000 clones, just over 90% seen once. The material sequenced was peripheral blood. This rearrangement joins TRBV4-2 to TRBJ2-7; D might be TRBD2 (5 bases). The receptor comes from a man aged 50-60 years with COVID-19, enrolled during active disease. The CDR3 nucleotides are TGTGCCAGCAGCCAAGGGGGAGAGAACCACGAGCAGTACTTC. This gives the protein CASSQGGENHEQYF.